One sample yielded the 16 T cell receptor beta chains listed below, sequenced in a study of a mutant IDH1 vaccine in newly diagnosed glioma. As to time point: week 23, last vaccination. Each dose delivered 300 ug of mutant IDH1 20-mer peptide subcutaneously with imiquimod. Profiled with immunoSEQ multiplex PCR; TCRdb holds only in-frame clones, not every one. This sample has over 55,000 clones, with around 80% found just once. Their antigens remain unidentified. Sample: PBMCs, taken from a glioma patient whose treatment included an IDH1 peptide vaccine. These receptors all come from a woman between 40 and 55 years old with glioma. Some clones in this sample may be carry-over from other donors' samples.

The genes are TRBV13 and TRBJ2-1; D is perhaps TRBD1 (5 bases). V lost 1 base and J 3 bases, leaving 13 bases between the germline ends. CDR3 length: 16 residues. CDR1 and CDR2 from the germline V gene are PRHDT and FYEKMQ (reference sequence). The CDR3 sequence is CASSLVSGPVYNEQFF. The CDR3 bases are TGTGCCAGCAGCTTAGTTTCAGGGCCAGTCTACAATGAGCAGTTCTTC.

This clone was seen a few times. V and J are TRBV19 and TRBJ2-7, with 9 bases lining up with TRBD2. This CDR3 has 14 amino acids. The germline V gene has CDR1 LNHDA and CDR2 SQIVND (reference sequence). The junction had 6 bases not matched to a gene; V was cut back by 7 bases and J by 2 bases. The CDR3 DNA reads TGTGCCAGTAAGGCGGGGGGGGAGCCCTACGAGCAGTACTTC. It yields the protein CASKAGGEPYEQYF.

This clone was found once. CDR3 sequence reads: CASTRNGQGLYEQYF. CDR3 DNA sequence: TGTGCCAGTACCCGTAACGGACAGGGCCTATACGAGCAGTACTTC. The genes are TRBV6-1 and TRBJ2-7; TRBD1 aligns across 8 bases. Germline V CDR1 and CDR2: MNHNS, SASEGT. The CDR3 has 15 amino acids. Trimming took 9 bases from V and 4 from J; bases not matched to a gene: 14.

The CDR3 sequence is CASSLRDNQPQHF. CDR3 DNA: TGTGCCAGCAGCTTAAGGGACAATCAGCCCCAGCATTTT. This rearrangement joins TRBV7-2 to TRBJ1-5; D is ambiguous. Germline CDR1 reads SGHTA; CDR2 reads FQGNSA. This CDR3 is 13 amino acids long. The V end was cut by 2 bases, the J end by 3 bases, with 5 bases between.

The CDR3 DNA reads TGCGCCAGCAGCCAAGGACTGGCGTACGAGCAGTACTTC. Residues: CASSQGLAYEQYF. The V gene is TRBV4-1, the J gene TRBJ2-7; D unresolved. The CDR3 consists of 13 residues. Germline V lookup: CDR1 MGHRA, CDR2 YSYEKL. The V gene lost 1 base and the J gene lost 4 bases, with 8 bases spanning the gap.

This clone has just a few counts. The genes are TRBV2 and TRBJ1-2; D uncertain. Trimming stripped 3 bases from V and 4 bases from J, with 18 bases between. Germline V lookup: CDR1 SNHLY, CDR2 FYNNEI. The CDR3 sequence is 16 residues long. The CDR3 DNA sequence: TGTGCCAGCAGTGAGGTACAACAGCCCCTCTTCTATGGCTACACCTTC. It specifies CASSEVQQPLFYGYTF.

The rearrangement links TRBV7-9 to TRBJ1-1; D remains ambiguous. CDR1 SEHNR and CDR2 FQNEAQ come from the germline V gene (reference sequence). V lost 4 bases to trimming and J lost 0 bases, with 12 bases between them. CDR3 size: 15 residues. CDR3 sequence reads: CASSSLTSLNTEAFF. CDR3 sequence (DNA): TGTGCCAGCAGCTCCCTGACATCCTTGAACACTGAAGCTTTCTTT.

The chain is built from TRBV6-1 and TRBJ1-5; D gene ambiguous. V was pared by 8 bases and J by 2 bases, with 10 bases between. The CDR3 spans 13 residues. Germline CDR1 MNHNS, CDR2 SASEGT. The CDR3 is CASEDGGNQPQHF. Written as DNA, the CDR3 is TGTGCCAGCGAAGACGGCGGCAATCAGCCCCAGCATTTT.

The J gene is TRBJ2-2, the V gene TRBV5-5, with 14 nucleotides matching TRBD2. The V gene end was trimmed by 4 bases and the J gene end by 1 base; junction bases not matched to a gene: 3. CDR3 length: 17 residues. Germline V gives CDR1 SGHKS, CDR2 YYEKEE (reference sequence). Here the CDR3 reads CASSTGLAGGNTGELFF. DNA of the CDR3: TGTGCCAGCAGCACCGGACTAGCGGGGGGGAACACCGGGGAGCTGTTTTTT.

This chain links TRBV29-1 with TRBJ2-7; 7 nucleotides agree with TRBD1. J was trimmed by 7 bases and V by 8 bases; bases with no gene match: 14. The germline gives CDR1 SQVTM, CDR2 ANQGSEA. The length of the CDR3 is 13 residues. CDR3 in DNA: TGCAGCTTTGGACAGGACCCCTCGAGGGAGCAGTACTTC. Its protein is CSFGQDPSREQYF.

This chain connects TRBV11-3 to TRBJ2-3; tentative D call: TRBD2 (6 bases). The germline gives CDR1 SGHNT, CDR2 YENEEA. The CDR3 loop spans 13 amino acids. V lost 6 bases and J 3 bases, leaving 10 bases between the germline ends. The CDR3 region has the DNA TGTGCCAGCAGTCTGGAGGGGACAGATACGCAGTATTTT. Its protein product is CASSLEGTDTQYF.

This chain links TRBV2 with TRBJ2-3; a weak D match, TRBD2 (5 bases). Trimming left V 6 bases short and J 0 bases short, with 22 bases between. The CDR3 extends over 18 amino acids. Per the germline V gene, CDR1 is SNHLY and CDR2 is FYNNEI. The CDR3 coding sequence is TGTGCCAGCAGGACGGGATTAGGTCTACCTGCTAGCACAGATACGCAGTATTTT. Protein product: CASRTGLGLPASTDTQYF.

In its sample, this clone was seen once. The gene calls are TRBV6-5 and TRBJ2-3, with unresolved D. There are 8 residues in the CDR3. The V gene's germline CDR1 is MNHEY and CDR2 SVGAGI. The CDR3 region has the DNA TGTATCACAGATACGCAGTATTTT. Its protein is CITDTQYF.

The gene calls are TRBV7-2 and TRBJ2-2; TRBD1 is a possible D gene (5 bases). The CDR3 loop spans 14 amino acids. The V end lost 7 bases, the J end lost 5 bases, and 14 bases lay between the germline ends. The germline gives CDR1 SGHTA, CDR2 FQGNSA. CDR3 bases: TGTGCCAGCACTAGGGAAAAGGGGACCGGGGAGCTGTTTTTT. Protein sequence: CASTREKGTGELFF.

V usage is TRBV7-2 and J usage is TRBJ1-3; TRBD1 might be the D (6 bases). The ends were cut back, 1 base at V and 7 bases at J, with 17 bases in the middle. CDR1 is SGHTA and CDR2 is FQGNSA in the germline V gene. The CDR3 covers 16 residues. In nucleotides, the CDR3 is TGTGCCAGCAGCTTAGGCCGAACTGCGGGGGCCAACACCATATATTTT. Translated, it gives CASSLGRTAGANTIYF.

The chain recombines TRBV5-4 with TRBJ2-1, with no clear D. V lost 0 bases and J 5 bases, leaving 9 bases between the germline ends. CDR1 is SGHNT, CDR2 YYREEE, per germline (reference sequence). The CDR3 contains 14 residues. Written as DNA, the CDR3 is TGTGCCAGCAGCTTGGTGGACCTCAACAATGAGCAGTTCTTC. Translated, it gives CASSLVDLNNEQFF.